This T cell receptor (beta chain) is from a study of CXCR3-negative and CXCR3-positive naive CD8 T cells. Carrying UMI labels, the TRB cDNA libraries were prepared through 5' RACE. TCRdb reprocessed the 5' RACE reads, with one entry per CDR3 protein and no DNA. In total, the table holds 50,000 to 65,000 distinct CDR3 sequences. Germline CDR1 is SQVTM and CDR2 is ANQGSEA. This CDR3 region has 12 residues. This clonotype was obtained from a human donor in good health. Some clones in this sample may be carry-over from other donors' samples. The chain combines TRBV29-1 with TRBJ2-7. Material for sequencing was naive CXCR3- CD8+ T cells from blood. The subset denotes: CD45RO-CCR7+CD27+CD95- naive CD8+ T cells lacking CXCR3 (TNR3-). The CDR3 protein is CSVEGRAYEQYF.